Listed below are T cell receptor beta chains from one sample, sequenced in a study of CD8 T cells in ankylosing spondylitis. TCRdb redid the calling of the 5' RACE reads with MiXCR, one entry per CDR3 protein. Here the sample spans roughly 470,000 distinct CDR3 sequences, 25% to 30% being singletons. Sequencing was done on a sample of blood, either unsorted or a sorted T cell fraction (not recorded which). The receptors come from a male donor with ankylosing spondylitis. The CDR3 runs from the conserved cysteine through the conserved F or W. Fields, in order: D gene, clone size, J gene, V gene, CDR3 DNA, CDR3 protein. D genes are given only for firm matches. Rows may omit the clone size; those that give it use once, few, many or a size class.

D: TRBD1
size: NA
J: TRBJ1-1
V: TRBV20-1
DNA: TGCAGTGCTAGTACCCCCGACAGGGACTCTGAAGCTTTCTTT
CDR3: CSASTPDRDSEAFF

D: NA
size: few
J: TRBJ1-2
V: TRBV3-1
DNA: TGTGCCAGCAGCCAAGATCAGTCAGGGGCGACCTATGGCTACACCTTC
CDR3: CASSQDQSGATYGYTF

D: NA
size: NA
J: TRBJ1-5
V: TRBV6-1
DNA: TGTGCCAGCAGTGAATTCGAGAATCAGCCCCAGCATTTT
CDR3: CASSEFENQPQHF

D: NA
size: NA
J: TRBJ2-5
V: TRBV5-1
DNA: TGCGCCAGCAGCTTGGGGGCGCCGGGAGAGACCCAGTACTTC
CDR3: CASSLGAPGETQYF

D: TRBD1
size: few
J: TRBJ2-1
V: TRBV12-3/TRBV12-4
DNA: TGTGCCAGCAGTCGGTACACAGGGGGCGGTGAGCAGTTCTTC
CDR3: CASSRYTGGGEQFF

D: NA
size: NA
J: TRBJ2-1
V: TRBV15
DNA: TGTGCCACCAGCAGAAATTTAATAGCGACTTCCTACAATGAGCAGTTCTTC
CDR3: CATSRNLIATSYNEQFF

D: NA
size: NA
J: TRBJ2-2
V: TRBV18
DNA: TGTGCCAGCTCGGAGATAGCAGGCGCCGGGGAGCTGTTTTTT
CDR3: CASSEIAGAGELFF

D: NA
size: many
J: TRBJ1-2
V: TRBV12-3/TRBV12-4
DNA: TGTGCCAGCAGTCATACTCCTAACTATGGCTACACCTTC
CDR3: CASSHTPNYGYTF

D: TRBD2
size: once
J: TRBJ2-5
V: TRBV10-3
DNA: TGTGCCATCAGTATAGCGGGACCTCAAGAGACCCAGTACTTC
CDR3: CAISIAGPQETQYF

D: NA
size: NA
J: TRBJ2-6
V: TRBV10-3
DNA: TGTGCCATCAGTTTTCAGGGACGGGGGCGAAACTCTGGGGCCAACGTCCTGACTTTC
CDR3: CAISFQGRGRNSGANVLTF

D: NA
size: few
J: TRBJ1-2
V: TRBV5-4
DNA: TGTGCCAGCAGCTTTTTACGAGGCACCTATGGCTACACCTTC
CDR3: CASSFLRGTYGYTF

D: NA
size: NA
J: TRBJ1-4
V: TRBV5-1
DNA: TGCGCCAGCGGGTCCAAGGTTGGGGAAAAACTGTTTTTT
CDR3: CASGSKVGEKLFF

D: TRBD2
size: few
J: TRBJ2-1
V: TRBV7-9
DNA: TGTGCCAGCAGCTTTATACTAGCGGGAGCACATGAGCAGTTCTTC
CDR3: CASSFILAGAHEQFF

D: NA
size: NA
J: TRBJ1-5
V: TRBV7-9
DNA: TGTGCCAGCAGCCCACTGGGTGGGACACATCAGCCCCAGCATTTT
CDR3: CASSPLGGTHQPQHF

D: NA
size: NA
J: TRBJ2-1
V: TRBV12-3/TRBV12-4
DNA: TGTGCCAGCAGTCTAGGACTGCAAACCTACAATGAGCAGTTCTTC
CDR3: CASSLGLQTYNEQFF

D: TRBD1
size: few
J: TRBJ1-1
V: TRBV5-1
DNA: TGCGCCAGCAGCTTACACAGGGGGAACACTGAAGCTTTCTTT
CDR3: CASSLHRGNTEAFF

D: TRBD1
size: NA
J: TRBJ1-2
V: TRBV12-3/TRBV12-4
DNA: TGTGCCAGCAGTTCCTCGGGAGGGGGCGCATACTATGGCTACACCTTC
CDR3: CASSSSGGGAYYGYTF

D: TRBD1
size: NA
J: TRBJ2-3
V: TRBV4-1
DNA: TGCGCCAGCAGCCGGGGACAGTTCACAGATACGCAGTATTTT
CDR3: CASSRGQFTDTQYF

D: TRBD2
size: few
J: TRBJ2-1
V: TRBV5-1
DNA: TGCGCCAGCAGCTTGGTTGCTGGGACTAGCGGGAGACGAGTGGGCGAGCAGTTCTTC
CDR3: CASSLVAGTSGRRVGEQFF

D: NA
size: few
J: TRBJ1-4
V: TRBV7-9
DNA: TGTGCCAGCAGCCCAATCCGTGAAAAACTGTTTTTT
CDR3: CASSPIREKLFF

D: NA
size: NA
J: TRBJ2-7
V: TRBV20-1
DNA: TGCAGTGCTAGATCCTCGTTTAACGAGCAGTACTTC
CDR3: CSARSSFNEQYF

D: NA
size: NA
J: TRBJ1-4
V: TRBV12-3/TRBV12-4
DNA: TGTGCCAGCAGTTGGGGGATGGGGGAAAAACTGTTTTTT
CDR3: CASSWGMGEKLFF

D: NA
size: once
J: TRBJ2-1
V: TRBV6-6
DNA: TGTGCCAGCAGCCCCGTAGAGGGGAAGCAGTTCTTC
CDR3: CASSPVEGKQFF

D: NA
size: NA
J: TRBJ2-3
V: TRBV10-1
DNA: TGCGCCAGCAGGGACGGAACAGATACGCAGTATTTT
CDR3: CASRDGTDTQYF

D: NA
size: few
J: TRBJ1-1
V: TRBV5-1
DNA: TGCGCCAGCAGCATCCAGGGATCATTGAACACTGAAGCTTTCTTT
CDR3: CASSIQGSLNTEAFF